The TCR beta chain under discussion was sequenced for a study of shared clonotypes between healthy human individuals. Overall study findings and caveats: In general, naive subsets displayed greater estimated richness than memory subsets did.

The CDR3 loop spans 12 amino acids. Germline assignment: CDR1 ENHRY and CDR2 SYGVKD. After removal of 10 bases from V and 5 bases from J, the junction contained 3 bases not matched to a gene. Note on this clone: Antigen unknown.

150 to 250 ng DNA, around 30,000 T cell genomes, went into each sorted-subset replicate PCR. Profiled with immunoSEQ multiplex PCR; TCRdb holds only in-frame clones, not every one. The table shows around 1.9 million clones, with about 92% occurring only once. CD45RO negativity and positive selection for CCR7 defined naive CD8 cells, a population that excluded terminally differentiated effector memory CD45RA+ cells. The V gene is TRBV10-3, the J gene TRBJ2-1, with 9 bases matching TRBD1. The source of this sequence is a man younger than 35 in good health. Some clones in this sample may be carry-over from other donors' samples. The sequenced sample consisted of naive CD8+ T cells from PBMCs. The CDR3 region is CATGQGNNEQFF. As DNA, the CDR3 is TGTGCCACTGGACAGGGGAACAATGAGCAGTTCTTC.